This is a list of T cell receptor beta chains from one sample in a study of shared clonotypes between healthy human individuals. TCRdb's table, derived via immunoSEQ multiplex PCR, lists solely in-frame clones and lacks some. The sample includes over 2 million clones, 85% to 95% of them seen just once. Input material: naive CD4+ T cells sorted from blood. The source of these receptors is a man younger than 30 in good health. CDR3s include the opening cysteine and the closing phenylalanine or tryptophan. Fields, in order: V gene, D gene, J gene, clone size, CDR3 DNA, CDR3 protein. The D gene is left open where the match is weak. Expanded clones get a size class; other rows say once, few or many, or leave the size out.

TRBV30,TRBD1,TRBJ1-2,NA,TGTGCCTGGAGTGGACAGGGGAATGGCTACACCTTC,CAWSGQGNGYTF
TRBV7-2,NA,TRBJ1-1,NA,TGTGCCAGCAGCTTAGCGTCAGACTCGACTGAAGCTTTCTTT,CASSLASDSTEAFF
TRBV9,TRBD1,TRBJ1-1,NA,TGTGCCAGCAGCGTAGAGGGGGCAGGGGAAGCTTTCTTT,CASSVEGAGEAFF
TRBV4-1,NA,TRBJ2-5,NA,TGCGCCAGCAGCCACCACGCGACAGTTTTGGAGACCCAGTACTTC,CASSHHATVLETQYF
TRBV6-5,NA,TRBJ2-4,NA,TGTGCCAGCAGAGCCAAAAACATTCAGTACTTC,CASRAKNIQYF
TRBV6-6,TRBD2,TRBJ2-2,NA,TGTGCCAGCATCCAGGGGACTAGCCGTTCCGTCGGGGAGCTGTTTTTT,CASIQGTSRSVGELFF
TRBV6-1,NA,TRBJ1-5,NA,TGTGCCAGCACCTACGGTACCAATCAGCCCCAGCATTTT,CASTYGTNQPQHF
TRBV19,NA,TRBJ2-5,NA,TGTGCCAGTAGTATGGCCCCGGGGGCACACTTACAGACCCAGTACTTC,CASSMAPGAHLQTQYF
TRBV5-1,NA,TRBJ2-3,NA,TGCGCCAGCAGCTTGACAGGAGCAGATACGCAGTATTTT,CASSLTGADTQYF
TRBV19,NA,TRBJ1-5,NA,TGTGCCAGTACCGTAGCTACAGGTAGCAATCAGCCCCAGCATTTT,CASTVATGSNQPQHF
TRBV7-9,NA,TRBJ2-3,NA,TGTGCCAGCAGTTCCCCGACTCGGAGGGCCGGCACAGATACGCAGTATTTT,CASSSPTRRAGTDTQYF
TRBV9,NA,TRBJ2-7,NA,TGTGCCAGCATATGGTCCAGAATTAATTACGAGCAGTACTTC,CASIWSRINYEQYF
TRBV6-5,NA,TRBJ2-2,NA,TGTGCCAGCAGTTTTGGCGGGAACACCGGGGAGCTGTTTTTT,CASSFGGNTGELFF
TRBV6-1,TRBD1,TRBJ1-2,NA,TGTGCCAGCAGTGAAGGGCGCCCGAAGAACACAGGGGACTATGGCTACACCTTC,CASSEGRPKNTGDYGYTF
TRBV5-1,NA,TRBJ2-5,once,TGCGCCAGCAGCTTGATAGGGACACAAGAGACCCAGTACTTC,CASSLIGTQETQYF
TRBV29-1,TRBD1,TRBJ1-1,NA,TGCAGCGGGACTGGGACAGGGGCTGAAGCTTTCTTT,CSGTGTGAEAFF
TRBV11-1,TRBD1,TRBJ2-5,NA,TGTGCCAGCAGCCTAGGACAGGGCTCGTACCAAGAGACCCAGTACTTC,CASSLGQGSYQETQYF
TRBV30,NA,TRBJ1-5,once,TGTGCCTGGAATATTCTTAGGGAATCAAATCAGCCCCAGCATTTT,CAWNILRESNQPQHF
TRBV5-8,NA,TRBJ2-7,NA,TGTGCCAGCAGCTTGTCAGGGTTCGAGCAGTACTTC,CASSLSGFEQYF
TRBV20-1,NA,TRBJ2-1,NA,TGCAGTGCCATCCGCGGCAATGAGCAGTTCTTC,CSAIRGNEQFF
TRBV5-4,NA,TRBJ2-7,NA,TGTGCCAGCAGCAGTACAGGGATATCCTACGAGCAGTACTTC,CASSSTGISYEQYF
TRBV13,TRBD1,TRBJ1-2,NA,TGTGCCAGCAGCCCATGGGACAGGGAGAATGGGGAGGACTATGGCTACACCTTC,CASSPWDRENGEDYGYTF
TRBV28,TRBD1,TRBJ1-1,NA,TGTGCCAGCAGTTTCCCTGGACAGGGACGGGACACTGAAGCTTTCTTT,CASSFPGQGRDTEAFF
TRBV7-2,TRBD1,TRBJ2-7,NA,TGTGCCAGCAGCTTTCAGGGGGCGGTTGACGAGCAGTACTTC,CASSFQGAVDEQYF
TRBV5-1,NA,TRBJ2-2,NA,TGCGCCAGCAGCGCTAACGGGATGAACACCGGGGAGCTGTTTTTT,CASSANGMNTGELFF
TRBV23-1,TRBD1,TRBJ1-5,NA,TGCGCCAGCACGAGCCATCCGGGACAGGGGGTCCTTGGGTTAGATCAGCCCCAGCATTTT,CASTSHPGQGVLGLDQPQHF
TRBV11-2,TRBD2,TRBJ2-1,NA,TGTGCCAGCAGCTCCTACGGACTAGCTGTGGACAATGAGCAGTTCTTC,CASSSYGLAVDNEQFF
TRBV7-2,NA,TRBJ2-7,NA,TGTGCCAGCTCCCTCGCTAGCTCTAGCTCCTACGAGCAGTACTTC,CASSLASSSSYEQYF
TRBV18,NA,TRBJ2-7,NA,TGTGCCAGCTCACAAACTCGCGGGTTACGCTTAGACGAGCAGTACTTC,CASSQTRGLRLDEQYF
TRBV18,NA,TRBJ2-7,NA,TGTGCCAGCTCACCATCCGGCTCCTACGAGCAGTACTTC,CASSPSGSYEQYF
TRBV18,TRBD1,TRBJ1-2,NA,TGTGCCAGCTCACCGCCGGGACAGGGGTCTTATGGCTACACCTTC,CASSPPGQGSYGYTF
TRBV18,NA,TRBJ2-7,NA,TGTGCCAGCTCACCCACGGACTACGAGCAGTACTTC,CASSPTDYEQYF
TRBV2,NA,TRBJ1-5,NA,TGTGCCAGCAGTGAAGCGGGGGGAGTGGGTCAGCCCCAGCATTTT,CASSEAGGVGQPQHF
TRBV7-9,NA,TRBJ1-1,NA,TGTGCCAGCAGCTTTTGGACAGACCCTGAAGCTTTCTTT,CASSFWTDPEAFF
TRBV4-2,NA,TRBJ1-2,once,TGTGCCAGCAGCCAAGATAGTAGGCAGGCCATCCCTGGCTACACCTTC,CASSQDSRQAIPGYTF
TRBV5-1,TRBD2,TRBJ2-3,once,TGCGCCAGCAGCCGCTCTAGCGGATCCGACACAGATACGCAGTATTTT,CASSRSSGSDTDTQYF
TRBV5-6,NA,TRBJ1-1,NA,TGTGCCAGCAGCCCACGGGGTCTGAACACTGAAGCTTTCTTT,CASSPRGLNTEAFF
TRBV10-3,NA,TRBJ1-2,NA,TGTGCCATCAGTGAGTCGGGGGGACTTGACTATGGCTACACCTTC,CAISESGGLDYGYTF
TRBV10-1,NA,TRBJ2-1,NA,TGCGCCAGCAGTGAGGAAGAAGGGGGGGGCTCCTACAATGAGCAGTTCTTC,CASSEEEGGGSYNEQFF
TRBV5-1,TRBD2,TRBJ2-7,NA,TGCGCCAGCAGCTTCACCGGGACTAGCGGGGACGAGCAGTACTTC,CASSFTGTSGDEQYF
TRBV6-4,TRBD1,TRBJ1-2,once,TGTGCCAGCAGTACCGGACAGGGGGAGCTTTTTGGCTACACCTTC,CASSTGQGELFGYTF
TRBV5-1,TRBD2,TRBJ2-7,NA,TGCGCCAGCAGCTTGGCCGGTAGCGGGGCTCGTAGTGAGCAGTACTTC,CASSLAGSGARSEQYF